This paragraph reports one T cell receptor (beta chain). Its antigen has not been determined. The record has no base qualities; no much larger clone is one base away. This entry belongs to a study of shared clonotypes between healthy human individuals (TCRdb year 2020). About the investigation overall: The cohort included a few men and a couple of women between 18 and 49 years of age. To estimate repertoire size and how much clonotypes are shared between individuals, the study performed deep sequencing of blood TCR repertoires from roughly five healthy adults. Per donor, three plates each were used for CD4 naive and CD4 memory, two for CD8 naive, and one for CD8 memory. Leukapheresis yielded between about 0.94 and 9.5 billion PBMCs per donor. Libraries were prepared and TCR repertoires were sequenced by different laboratories using diverse techniques, in order to increase sequencing depth and limit assay-specific biases. Overall study outcomes, separate from this receptor: Based on pairwise subsampling, the degree of clonotype sharing among donors was expected to be affected by sequencing depth. Roughly 5% of naive CD4, 3.5% of naive CD8, about 2.5% of memory CD4, and around 0.4% of memory CD8 clonotypes were shared across four donors. Sampling was restricted to blood, and TCR repertoires in tissues likely differ from the TCR repertoires found in blood. Clonotypes shared by all four sorted-subset donors showed higher generation probabilities than non-shared clonotypes. Estimated clonotype richness was generally larger for naive than for memory subsets. The genetic and exposure-history diversity represented was limited by the small number of donors. Incomplete sequencing was indicated by rarefaction of sorted-subset datasets, despite the large sequencing depth.

Healthy HIV-negative adults with no recently reported acute infections or vaccinations were included as donors. All donors were Caucasian adults living in Nashville, Tennessee, USA. CD4+ T cells were enriched by magnetic negative selection; naive cells were then positively selected on CD45RA, and the negative fraction formed the memory subset. Blood was collected by leukapheresis, and PBMCs were isolated by Ficoll-Histopaque density gradient centrifugation and then cryopreserved in liquid nitrogen vapor phase. Purity and quantity of every magnetically sorted T cell population were checked by analytical flow cytometry. Genomic DNA was isolated from each sorted fraction and quantified by UV absorbance on a Nanodrop 2000c. Using the deep immunoSEQ assay, TCR CDR3 regions were amplified from genomic DNA by multiplex PCR. Extracted genomic DNA from each cell subset was distributed evenly across all wells of several immunoSEQ 96-well plates, and each plate was treated as a replicate. Each replicate PCR for sorted subsets received about 180 ng genomic DNA, equal to about 30,000 T cell genomes. The purified libraries were quantified using a Qubit 3.0 fluorometer, sized with a Bioanalyzer 2100, and then quantified again using the KAPA Library Quantification kit. A separate single-read 150-cycle Illumina NextSeq 550 flow cell was used to sequence each immunoSEQ 96-well plate. On the study's bioinformatics: Because the immunoSEQ output held only junctional sequences and lacked quality scores, the filtering could not match the filtering applied to full-length reads. Sequences were annotated with PyIR, a Python wrapper for IgBLAST v1.9, and V/J genes and CDR3 were assigned using IMGT germline references. Reads were removed for weak V/J assignments (E-value above 1e-6), missing CDR3, stop codons, out-of-frame junctions, or ambiguous translated residues. V3J clonotypes were defined by identical inferred V gene, J gene, and CDR3 amino acid sequence. Percentage overlap between repertoires was calculated by dividing the number of shared unique clonotypes by the size of the smaller repertoire. Three approaches were used to assess repertoire richness: RTK rarefaction, the Chao1 estimator, and Recon v2.1 estimates of unobserved clonotypes. Generation probabilities for all TCRbeta clonotypes obtained by the gDNA method from a few donors were computed using OLGA. The clones in this table, taken by TCRdb from immuneACCESS, are in-frame only. Not every clone is retained; where verified, under half of the shortfall comes from an unresolved V gene, and the cause of the rest is unknown. For V, J and clone size, that table is used; D and trimming come from the DNA. The sample table holds about 2.4 million clones, of which roughly 93% were seen once. Clones ranked in the top ten supply 0.36% of the sample.

The CDR3 spans 13 residues, from the cysteine through the phenylalanine. The DNA shown is the 39-base CDR3, in frame from base 1. CDR1 and CDR2 were assigned from the germline V gene as MNHNS and SASEGT. V is reduced by 4 bases and J by 4 bases, leaving a spacing of 7 bases between them. Sequenced material: naive CD4+ T cells from PBMCs. Per the publication, the cell subset or site label means: CD45RA+ positively selected. The clonotype originates from a man between 18 and 35 years old in good health. Some clones in this sample may be carry-over from other donors' samples. The sequence joins TRBV6-1 to TRBJ1-4, with the D gene call left open. The CDR3 protein is CASSGIGNEKLFF. The sequence in DNA is TGTGCCAGCAGTGGAATCGGTAATGAAAAACTGTTTTTT.